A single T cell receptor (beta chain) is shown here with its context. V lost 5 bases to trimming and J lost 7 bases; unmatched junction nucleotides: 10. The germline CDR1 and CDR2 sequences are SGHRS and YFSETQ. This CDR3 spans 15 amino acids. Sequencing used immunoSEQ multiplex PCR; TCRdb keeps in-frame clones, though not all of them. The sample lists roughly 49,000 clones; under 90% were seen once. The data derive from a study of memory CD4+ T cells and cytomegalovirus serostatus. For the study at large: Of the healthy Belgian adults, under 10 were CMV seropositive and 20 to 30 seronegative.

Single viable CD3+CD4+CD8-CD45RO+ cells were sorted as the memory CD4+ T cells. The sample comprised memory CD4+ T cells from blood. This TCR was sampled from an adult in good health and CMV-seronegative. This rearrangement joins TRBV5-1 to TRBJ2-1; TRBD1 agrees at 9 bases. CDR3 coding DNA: TGCGCCAGCAGTACATCCACAGGGGGCAAGAATGAGCAGTTCTTC. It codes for CASSTSTGGKNEQFF.